The clone carrying this TCR beta chain was counted ten times or more. The data stem from a study of T cells in Graves' hyperthyroidism and ophthalmopathy. V was shortened by 0 bases and J by 2 bases, with 9 bases between the two germline ends. From germline, CDR1 is PRHDT and CDR2 FYEKMQ (reference sequence). The CDR3 has 15 amino acids. Hyperthyroidism, newly diagnosed and lasting under 2 months, affected patients aged 18 to 65. RNA transcripts yielded amplified TCR beta CDR3 regions. In the first-round RT-PCR of the TCR CDR3, the HTBI primer set was used. TCRdb analysed the multiplex PCR reads with MiXCR anew, one entry per CDR3 protein. Among some 690,000 distinct CDR3 sequences listed, 17% were seen once.

This clonotype was obtained from a man aged 50-60 years with Graves' hyperthyroidism. Sequencing used blood. The chain carries TRBV13 and TRBJ2-3; D perhaps matches TRBD2 (5 bases). This chain's CDR3 is CASSLGERLTDTQYF. The DNA of the CDR3 is TGTGCCAGCAGCTTAGGAGAGCGGCTCACAGATACGCAGTATTTT.